The 5 T cell receptor beta chains in this list originate from one sample, sequenced in a study of post-analysis software for immune sequencing data. General study results and limits: TRBV5-6, TRBV5-1 and TRBV20-1 were among roughly 5 TRBV segments more frequent in patients than controls.

The TCR beta cDNA libraries contained unique molecular identifiers. TCRdb re-called the PCR reads with MiXCR, one entry per CDR3 protein. The data show approximately 260,000 distinct CDR3 sequences, 35% to 45% seen once. These receptors lack a known antigen. Sequencing input: blood. These receptors were taken from a girl aged 10 to 17 with multiple sclerosis.

The chain recombines TRBV7-9 with TRBJ1-2; TRBD1 matches 10 bases. Germline CDR1 is SEHNR and CDR2 is FQNEAQ (reference sequence). The trim removed 5 bases at V and 3 bases at J, leaving 9 bases unmatched. The CDR3 contains 16 residues. The CDR3 is CASSGRQGASDYGYTF. CDR3 nucleotide sequence: TGTGCCAGCAGCGGAAGACAGGGGGCGTCGGACTATGGCTACACCTTC.

The J gene is TRBJ2-4, the V gene TRBV15; D may be TRBD1 (6 bases). The better agreement between TRBJ2-7 and the DNA end casts doubt on the J call. Germline CDR1 LNHNV, CDR2 YYDKDF (reference sequence). This CDR3 contains 14 residues. CDR3 residues: CATSSGEGGYEQYF. The CDR3 DNA reads TGTGCCACCAGCAGCGGCGAAGGGGGATACGAGCAGTACTTC.

This clonotype was counted many times. This rearrangement joins TRBV5-1 to TRBJ2-1, with 7 bases fitting TRBD2. The germline V gene encodes CDR1 SGHRS and CDR2 YFSETQ. With V trimmed by 4 bases and J by 8 bases, 9 bases remained unmatched. The CDR3 has 14 amino acids. The CDR3, as DNA: TGCGCCAGCAGCATCCAAGCACGGGGGGATGAGCAGTTCTTC. It encodes CASSIQARGDEQFF.

Only a few counts were recorded for this clonotype. The chain links TRBV18 to TRBJ2-5; D unclear. There are 12 residues in the CDR3. CDR1 is KGHSH and CDR2 is LQKENI in the germline V gene. V was shortened by 2 bases and J by 5 bases, with 6 bases between the two germline ends. In DNA form, the CDR3 reads TGTGCCAGCTCACCAAGGCTGGAGACCCAGTACTTC. This sequence encodes CASSPRLETQYF. The variable domain in full, with the rest retrieved from reference TRBV18 and TRBJ2-5, is NAGVMQNPRHLVRRRGQEARLRCSPMKGHSHVYWYRQLPEEGLKFMVYLQKENIIDESGMPKERFSAEFPKEGPSILRIQQVVRGDSAAYFCASSPRLETQYFGPGTRLLVL.

This clonotype was seen a handful of times. The CDR3 coding sequence is TGCAGTGCTAAAGAAGCGGGGGGGCACTCCTACAATGAGCAGTTCTTC. Residues: CSAKEAGGHSYNEQFF. The chain is built from TRBV20-1 and TRBJ2-1; TRBD2 aligns across 10 bases. CDR3 size: 16 residues. The germline V gene encodes CDR1 DFQATT and CDR2 SNEGSKA (reference sequence). The ends lost 4 bases at V and 0 bases at J; junction bases unmatched: 6.